Below, 31 T cell receptor beta chains from the same sample are listed, as sequenced in a study of blood T cell repertoires in COVID-19. The method was immunoSEQ multiplex PCR; TCRdb's version includes in-frame clones alone and lacks a portion of them. The repertoire holds more than 85,000 clones, about 88% seen once, with approximately 3.4% in the top ten. The sample consisted of peripheral blood. All receptors derive from a woman between 50 and 59 years old with acute or convalescent COVID-19.

This clone is deemed medium-sized. V usage is TRBV7-6 and J usage is TRBJ2-2; D is possibly TRBD2 (6 bases). CDR1 SGHVS and CDR2 FNYEAQ come from the germline V gene. CDR3 length: 15 residues. The ends were cut back, 1 base at V and 4 bases at J, with 10 bases in the middle. The CDR3 spells CASSLGRGVTGELFF. For the CDR3, the DNA is TGTGCCAGCAGCTTAGGGCGGGGTGTCACCGGGGAGCTGTTTTTT.

The J gene is TRBJ2-1, the V gene TRBV5-1, with D tentatively TRBD2 (6 bases). Germline V gene lookup returns CDR1 SGHRS and CDR2 YFSETQ. The germline V and J ends were trimmed by 1 base and 3 bases, with 14 bases remaining between them. This CDR3 is built from 16 residues. CDR3 protein: CASSLLPSGSYNEQFF. CDR3 in DNA: TGCGCCAGCAGCTTGTTGCCTTCCGGGAGCTACAATGAGCAGTTCTTC.

The chain combines TRBV28 with TRBJ1-5; D is uncertain. The CDR3 is 12 residues long. Germline V lookup: CDR1 MDHEN, CDR2 SYDVKM. V was pared by 11 bases and J by 2 bases, with 10 bases between. The CDR3 DNA follows: TGTGCCGCAGGAGGAGGCAATCAGCCCCAGCATTTT. Encoded protein: CAAGGGNQPQHF.

This sequence joins TRBV10-1 and TRBJ1-5; D is unclear. The CDR3 covers 13 residues. The germline V gene has CDR1 WNHNN and CDR2 SYGVQD (reference sequence). V shed 1 base and J shed 4 bases, with 5 bases lying between them. CDR3 sequence (DNA): TGCGCCAGCAGTGAGTACGGGAATCAGCCCCAGCATTTT. Translating gives CASSEYGNQPQHF.

The V and J genes are TRBV11-2 and TRBJ2-2, with a tentative D call TRBD2 (6 bases). The CDR3 has 15 amino acids. V was trimmed by 7 bases and J by 4 bases, leaving 16 bases between them. Germline-derived CDR1 and CDR2 are SGHAT and FQNNGV. The CDR3 region is CASTGGLAFTGELFF. The CDR3 DNA sequence: TGTGCCAGCACCGGGGGTCTAGCGTTCACCGGGGAGCTGTTTTTT.

The chain employs TRBV28 and TRBJ1-5; D uncertain. Trimming left V 7 bases short and J 5 bases short, with 21 bases between. This CDR3 is 16 amino acids long. Germline V CDR1 and CDR2: MDHEN, SYDVKM. The CDR3 sequence: CASTPEGRTLDQPQHF. Written as DNA, the CDR3 is TGTGCCAGCACCCCCGAAGGGAGGACCTTAGATCAGCCCCAGCATTTT.

This rearrangement joins TRBV18 to TRBJ2-7; 7 bases agree with TRBD1. Germline V lookup: CDR1 KGHSH, CDR2 LQKENI. V trimming: 3 bases; J trimming: 6 bases; junction bases outside the gene matches: 8. The CDR3 runs to 14 residues. CDR3 in amino acids: CASSPAQGRGEQYF. The DNA of the CDR3 is TGTGCCAGCTCACCGGCACAGGGGAGAGGCGAGCAGTACTTC.

The gene calls are TRBV6-2 or TRBV6-3 and TRBJ2-2; no reliable D call. Trimming pared 2 bases from V and 4 bases from J, leaving 5 bases between. This CDR3 region has 13 residues. Looked up from germline, CDR1 is MNHEY and CDR2 is SVGEGT. The CDR3 here is CASSYEATGELFF. The CDR3 DNA is TGTGCCAGCAGTTACGAGGCCACCGGGGAGCTGTTTTTT.

This clone appeared a single time. V is TRBV27 and J is TRBJ2-7; possible D gene TRBD1, 6 bases. This CDR3 comprises 14 residues. Trimming took 4 bases from V and 2 from J, leaving 12 bases between them. CDR1 MNHEY and CDR2 SMNVEV come from the germline V gene (reference sequence). CDR3: CASSYDRRAYEQYF. The CDR3 region has the DNA TGTGCCAGCAGTTATGACAGGAGAGCCTACGAGCAGTACTTC.

The V gene is TRBV24-1, the J gene TRBJ1-5; 9 nucleotides align to TRBD1. Per germline, CDR1 KGHDR and CDR2 SFDVKD. V shed 6 bases, J shed 6 bases, and the junction held 14 bases outside the gene matches. This CDR3 spans 17 amino acids. The CDR3 nucleotides read TGTGCCACCAGTCCCGGGACAGGGCGAAGGGGCGGTCAGCCCCAGCATTTT. Translating it yields CATSPGTGRRGGQPQHF.

This clone was recorded once. J is TRBJ1-2 and V is TRBV5-6; a possible D gene is TRBD1 (6 bases). The CDR3 totals 13 residues. V lost 4 bases and J lost 2, with 9 bases in between. Germline V gene sequence: CDR1 SGHDT, CDR2 YYEEEE. The CDR3 DNA sequence: TGTGCCAGCAGCCCGGGACAAAACTATGGCTACACCTTC. Translation: CASSPGQNYGYTF.

The count of this clone is one. This chain joins TRBV2 and TRBJ2-7; 14 bases fit TRBD2. The V segment lost 7 bases and the J segment 6 bases; nucleotides outside the gene matches: 11. CDR3 length: 16 residues. The germline CDR1 and CDR2 sequences are SNHLY and FYNNEI. CDR3 region: CASKTGTSGSWSEQYF. The DNA of the CDR3 is TGTGCCAGCAAAACCGGGACTAGCGGGAGCTGGTCCGAGCAGTACTTC.

CDR3 bases: TGTGCCAGCAGTTACCGACTAGCGGAGGGCACAGATACGCAGTATTTT. Residues: CASSYRLAEGTDTQYF. This chain uses TRBV27 with TRBJ2-3; 9 nucleotides line up with TRBD2. The germline V gene has CDR1 MNHEY and CDR2 SMNVEV (reference sequence). The CDR3 runs to 16 residues. Trimming took 4 bases from V and 1 from J; bases not matched to a gene: 6.

The rearrangement links TRBV4-2 to TRBJ2-3, with D perhaps TRBD2 (6 bases). There are 14 residues in the CDR3. Germline assignment: CDR1 LGHNA and CDR2 YNFKEQ. The V end was cut by 4 bases, the J end by 1 base, with 9 bases between. The CDR3 reads CASSPRRGTDTQYF. In nucleotides, the CDR3 is TGTGCCAGCAGCCCCAGGAGGGGCACAGATACGCAGTATTTT.

The rearrangement links TRBV5-4 to TRBJ2-1; TRBD2 agrees at 8 bases. Unmatched junction bases numbered 7, after V lost 0 bases and J lost 8 bases. In germline, CDR1 is SGHNT, CDR2 YYREEE (reference sequence). CDR3 length equals 15 residues. The CDR3 region has the DNA TGTGCCAGCAGCTTGGGAGCGGGAGCTGTTTATGAGCAGTTCTTC. Encoded protein: CASSLGAGAVYEQFF. The complete variable domain, with remaining parts taken from reference TRBV5-4 and TRBJ2-1, reads ETGVTQSPTHLIKTRGQQVTLRCSSQSGHNTVSWYQQALGQGPQFIFQYYREEENGRGNFPPRFSGLQFPNYSSELNVNALELDDSALYLCASSLGAGAVYEQFFGPGTRLTVL.

V gene TRBV6-5 combines with J gene TRBJ2-7; possibly TRBD1 for D (6 bases). This CDR3 is 11 amino acids long. Germline lookup yields CDR1 MNHEY and CDR2 SVGAGI. V was pared by 7 bases and J by 7 bases, with 11 bases between. The CDR3 protein is CASKSQGEQYF. DNA of the CDR3: TGTGCCAGCAAGAGCCAGGGGGAGCAGTACTTC.

In this sample, this clone turned up a few times. This chain uses TRBV29-1 with TRBJ2-3; TRBD2 agrees at 10 bases. From germline, CDR1 is SQVTM and CDR2 ANQGSEA. The CDR3 has 14 amino acids. Germline trimming cut 3 bases from V and 0 bases from J; bases unmatched to any gene: 0. The CDR3 nucleotides read TGCAGCGTTGAGACTAGCGGGAGCACAGATACGCAGTATTTT. It specifies CSVETSGSTDTQYF.

This clone has only a few counts. The chain carries TRBV29-1 and TRBJ1-5; 8 nucleotides align to TRBD1. CDR1 is SQVTM, CDR2 ANQGSEA, per germline. V lost 5 bases, J lost 4 bases, and 4 bases stayed unmatched. This CDR3 contains 13 residues. The CDR3 here is CSVSDRGNQPQHF. As DNA, the CDR3 is TGCAGCGTTTCTGACAGGGGTAATCAGCCCCAGCATTTT. Complete variable domain (other parts from reference TRBV29-1 and TRBJ1-5): SAVISQKPSRDICQRGTSLTIQCQVDSQVTMMFWYRQQPGQSLTLIATANQGSEATYESGFVIDKFPISRPNLTFSTLTVSNMSPEDSSIYLCSVSDRGNQPQHFGDGTRLSIL.

This clone was recorded once. The V gene is TRBV5-1, the J gene TRBJ2-4; 10 nucleotides agree with TRBD2. Per the germline V gene, CDR1 is SGHRS and CDR2 is YFSETQ. This CDR3 is 14 amino acids long. Trimming took 0 bases from V and 9 from J; bases not matched to a gene: 3. The CDR3 protein is CASSLASGSGIQYF. CDR3 coding DNA: TGCGCCAGCAGCTTGGCTAGCGGGAGCGGCATTCAGTACTTC.

The chain uses TRBV3-1 (or the pseudogene TRBV3-2) and TRBJ1-5; possibly TRBD1 for D (6 bases). V lost 2 bases and J 7 bases, leaving 12 bases between the germline ends. CDR1 is LGHDT and CDR2 is YNNKEL in the germline V gene (reference sequence). This CDR3 contains 14 residues. The CDR3 region is CASSQKQGVQPQHF. DNA of the CDR3: TGTGCCAGCAGCCAAAAACAGGGCGTCCAGCCCCAGCATTTT.

This chain links TRBV21-1 with TRBJ2-2; the D call of TRBD1 is as the table states it, not checked on the DNA. TRBV21-1 is labeled a pseudogene. This CDR3 has 19 residues. CDR3 sequence: CASSKGQGRPQEGTGELFF. DNA of the CDR3: TGTGCCAGCAGCAAGGGACAGGGGCGGCCCCAAGAGGGTACCGGGGAGCTGTTTTTT.

The CDR3 loop reads CASSFGLDNEQFF. The CDR3 DNA sequence: TGTGCCAGCAGCTTCGGGTTGGACAATGAGCAGTTCTTC. The chain has TRBV11-2 and TRBJ2-1, with D hard to call. V was shortened by 3 bases and J by 5 bases, with 8 bases between the two germline ends. Germline CDR1 is SGHAT and CDR2 is FQNNGV. The CDR3 length is 13 residues.

The chain links TRBV23-1 to TRBJ1-1, with TRBD1 matching 8 bases. TRBV23-1 is reported as an ORF; its role is uncertain. The CDR3 is 15 amino acids. V lost 3 bases to trimming and J lost 4 bases; unmatched junction nucleotides: 7. This CDR3 is CASSHPQGAITEAFF. The DNA of the CDR3 is TGCGCCAGCAGTCATCCTCAGGGGGCAATCACTGAAGCTTTCTTT.

The rearrangement uses TRBV7-2 and TRBJ1-1; D is perhaps TRBD1 (6 bases). With 3 bases removed from V and 3 bases from J, the gap between germline ends came to 11 bases. The CDR3 has 14 residues. Germline V CDR1 and CDR2: SGHTA, FQGNSA. This CDR3 is CASSFQGSDTEAFF. DNA for the CDR3: TGTGCCAGCAGCTTCCAGGGGTCGGACACTGAAGCTTTCTTT.

CDR3 protein: CASSEARGSGASTDTQYF. As DNA, the CDR3 is TGTGCCAGCAGTGAAGCGCGAGGTAGCGGGGCTAGCACAGATACGCAGTATTTT. The chain links TRBV6-1 to TRBJ2-3; TRBD2 matches 8 bases. Germline assignment: CDR1 MNHNS and CDR2 SASEGT. After removal of 0 bases from V and 0 bases from J, the junction contained 8 bases not matched to a gene. This CDR3 spans 18 amino acids.

The V gene is TRBV18, the J gene TRBJ2-7; 12 bases agree with TRBD1. From germline, CDR1 is KGHSH and CDR2 LQKENI. The CDR3 runs 15 residues. The V segment lost 3 bases and the J segment 2 bases; nucleotides outside the gene matches: 2. The CDR3 coding sequence is TGTGCCAGCTCACCTGGGGACAGGGGGCCCTACGAGCAGTACTTC. Translating it yields CASSPGDRGPYEQYF.

The J gene is TRBJ2-1, the V gene TRBV6-5; 7 bases align to TRBD2. The V gene end was trimmed by 4 bases and the J gene end by 4 bases; junction bases not matched to a gene: 7. Germline CDR1 MNHEY, CDR2 SVGAGI. CDR3 length: 15 amino acids. The CDR3, as DNA: TGTGCCAGCAGTTTAGACTGGCGGGGGTACAATGAGCAGTTCTTC. Its translation is CASSLDWRGYNEQFF.

This clone has just a few counts. V and J are TRBV7-9 and TRBJ1-1; 8 nucleotides agree with TRBD1. This CDR3 region has 12 residues. Trimming at V came to 5 bases and at J to 10 bases, leaving 6 bases not matched to a gene. From germline, CDR1 is SEHNR and CDR2 FQNEAQ (reference sequence). DNA of the CDR3: TGTGCCAGCAGCGCGCCAACAGGGGGAGCTTTCTTT. The encoded protein is CASSAPTGGAFF.

This clone was counted once. CDR3 coding DNA: TGTGCCAGCTCACCACCCGGACTGCGAATGGCCTCTGGAAACACCATATATTTT. It translates to CASSPPGLRMASGNTIYF. The chain combines TRBV18 with TRBJ1-3, with D hard to call. Germline V CDR1 and CDR2: KGHSH, LQKENI. The length of the CDR3 is 18 residues. The ends were cut back, 0 bases at V and 0 bases at J, with 15 bases in the middle. Together with reference TRBV18 and TRBJ1-3, the CDR3 gives the full variable domain: NAGVMQNPRHLVRRRGQEARLRCSPMKGHSHVYWYRQLPEEGLKFMVYLQKENIIDESGMPKERFSAEFPKEGPSILRIQQVVRGDSAAYFCASSPPGLRMASGNTIYFGEGSWLTVV.

V is TRBV27 and J is TRBJ2-3; 11 positions agree with TRBD2. In germline, CDR1 is MNHEY, CDR2 SMNVEV (reference sequence). V gave up 6 bases and J gave up 3 bases; unmatched junction bases: 8. This CDR3 contains 16 residues. The CDR3 sequence is CASRNPGTSGTDTQYF. CDR3 bases: TGTGCCAGCAGAAACCCCGGGACTAGCGGAACAGATACGCAGTATTTT.

This clone was recorded only once. The chain is built from TRBV15 and TRBJ2-7; weak D call: TRBD2 (5 bases). This CDR3 is 15 amino acids long. V shed 1 base and J shed 2 bases, with 12 bases lying between them. Germline CDR1 LNHNV, CDR2 YYDKDF (reference sequence). Written as DNA, the CDR3 is TGTGCCACCAGCAGAGCGAGGGTGGGGACCTACGAGCAGTACTTC. Protein sequence: CATSRARVGTYEQYF.